The source of this TCR beta chain is a study of blood T cell repertoires in COVID-19. The V end was cut by 3 bases, the J end by 9 bases, with 6 bases between. CDR1 is MNHEY and CDR2 is SMNVEV in the germline V gene (reference sequence). The CDR3 runs to 10 residues. Original methodology: Counts of nucleated cells, estimated from reference gene primer amplification, were obtained. Measured with immunoSEQ multiplex PCR; TCRdb has only the in-frame clones, and not every one. V and J calls and clone size come straight from that table; D and trimming were deduced from the DNA. Of about 42,000 clones in the sample, roughly 80% were seen once. The count of this clone is one.

This chain connects TRBV27 to TRBJ2-7, with D uncertain. The sample taken for sequencing was peripheral blood. The TCR was taken from a human donor in a cohort sampled during active COVID-19. This chain's CDR3 is CASSFPWQYF. CDR3 DNA: TGTGCCAGCAGTTTCCCCTGGCAGTACTTC.